This is a list of T cell receptor beta chains from one sample in a study of blood T cell repertoires in COVID-19. The table came from immunoSEQ multiplex PCR; TCRdb's copy has only in-frame clones and leaves some out. The table includes 200,000 to 300,000 clones, roughly four fifths detected once. Sequences were obtained from peripheral blood. All receptors come from a woman aged 80 or older with acute or convalescent COVID-19. CDR3s include the opening cysteine and the closing phenylalanine or tryptophan. D genes are given only for firm matches. Expanded clones get a size class; other rows say once, few or many, or leave the size out.

>TRBJ2-7|TRBD2|once|TRBV28
CASSSLGLAGGFTYEQYF
TGTGCCAGCAGTTCCCTTGGACTAGCGGGGGGGTTCACCTACGAGCAGTACTTC
>TRBJ1-3|TRBD1|once|TRBV6-5
CASSYRDRGLGNTIYF
TGTGCCAGCAGTTACCGGGACAGGGGGCTAGGAAACACCATATATTTT
>TRBJ2-1|.|.|TRBV3-1/TRBV3-2
CASSPGQLSSYNEQFF
TGTGCCAGCAGCCCAGGACAGTTGAGCTCCTACAATGAGCAGTTCTTC
>TRBJ1-3|TRBD1|.|TRBV5-8
CASTSPRGSTIYF
TGTGCCAGCACTTCACCCAGGGGGTCCACCATATATTTT
>TRBJ2-2|TRBD1|.|TRBV28
CASMTPGQGDTGELFF
TGTGCCAGCATGACCCCGGGACAGGGGGACACCGGGGAGCTGTTTTTT
>TRBJ1-2|.|.|TRBV28
CASTPRVNYGYTF
TGTGCCTCGACACCCCGAGTAAACTATGGCTACACCTTC
>TRBJ2-7|TRBD1|.|TRBV25-1
CASSARTGTYEQYF
TGTGCCAGCAGTGCACGGACAGGGACCTACGAGCAGTACTTC
>TRBJ1-1|.|.|TRBV7-9
CASSLQGMNTEAFF
TGTGCCAGCAGCTTACAGGGGATGAACACTGAAGCTTTCTTT
>TRBJ1-4|TRBD1|.|TRBV6-6
CASSLQGLEKLFF
TGTGCCAGCAGTTTACAGGGGTTAGAAAAACTGTTTTTT
>TRBJ1-5|TRBD1|once|TRBV7-9
CASIQGAQHF
TGTGCCAGCATACAGGGGGCCCAGCATTTT
>TRBJ1-2|TRBD1|.|TRBV2
CASSEWQGAFGYTF
TGTGCCAGCAGTGAATGGCAGGGGGCTTTTGGCTACACCTTC
>TRBJ1-5|TRBD1|.|TRBV28
CASSPGTGDQPQHF
TGTGCCAGCAGCCCCGGGACAGGAGACCAGCCCCAGCATTTT
>TRBJ2-3|TRBD2|.|TRBV4-2
CASSQDQNPTSGSSTDTQYF
TGTGCCAGCAGCCAAGATCAAAACCCAACTAGCGGGTCAAGCACAGATACGCAGTATTTT
>TRBJ2-1|.|.|TRBV11-3
CASSQGWSAGEQFF
TGTGCCAGCAGCCAAGGGTGGTCAGCGGGTGAGCAGTTCTTC
>TRBJ1-2|.|few|TRBV5-5
CASSLVVQDSYGYTF
TGTGCCAGCAGCTTGGTGGTCCAGGACAGCTATGGCTACACCTTC
>TRBJ1-6|.|once|TRBV27
CASSLHPDRYNSPLHF
TGTGCCAGCAGTTTACACCCCGACAGGTATAATTCACCCCTCCACTTT
>TRBJ1-1|.|.|TRBV29-1
CSVEGGGGTEAFF
TGCAGCGTTGAGGGTGGCGGGGGCACTGAAGCTTTCTTT
>TRBJ1-1|TRBD1|.|TRBV6-5
CASSTPGQGLTEAFF
TGTGCCAGCAGTACCCCGGGACAGGGGCTCACTGAAGCTTTCTTT
>TRBJ1-6|.|.|TRBV7-2
CASSLQGWNSPLHF
TGTGCCAGCAGCCTCCAGGGGTGGAATTCACCCCTCCACTTT
>TRBJ2-1|TRBD1|.|TRBV19
CASSIAAGGAYTGLNEQFF
TGTGCCAGTAGTATAGCGGCAGGGGGCGCTTATACTGGGCTCAATGAGCAGTTCTTC
>TRBJ2-1|.|.|TRBV28
CASSSGVPHALQFF
TGTGCCAGCAGCTCCGGTGTCCCTCACGCCCTACAGTTCTTC
>TRBJ1-3|.|.|TRBV28
CASGRGEKGNTIYF
TGTGCCAGCGGCCGCGGGGAGAAGGGAAACACCATATATTTT
>TRBJ2-3|TRBD2|.|TRBV28
CASTLGSGGDTQYF
TGTGCCAGCACCCTAGGTAGCGGGGGAGATACGCAGTATTTT
>TRBJ1-1|.|.|TRBV7-2
CASSLWADKTTEAFF
TGTGCCAGCAGCTTATGGGCAGACAAGACGACTGAAGCTTTCTTT
>TRBJ1-6|TRBD1|.|TRBV3-1/TRBV3-2
CASSRGQGAGSPLHF
TGTGCCAGCAGCCGAGGACAGGGGGCTGGTTCACCCCTCCACTTT
>TRBJ1-1|.|.|TRBV7-2
CASSSAGGGPPISEAFF
TGTGCCAGCAGCTCCGCCGGGGGGGGGCCGCCGATCTCTGAAGCTTTCTTT
>TRBJ1-4|.|.|TRBV7-9
CASSFTGWTNEKLFF
TGTGCCAGCAGCTTCACAGGTTGGACTAATGAAAAACTGTTTTTT
>TRBJ1-6|.|few|TRBV11-2
CASSYLSTGSPLHF
TGTGCCAGCAGCTACCTATCGACGGGATCACCCCTCCACTTT
>TRBJ1-3|TRBD1|.|TRBV10-2
CASSEPGTVGNTIYF
TGCGCCAGCAGTGAGCCCGGGACAGTTGGAAACACCATATATTTT
>TRBJ2-2|.|.|TRBV7-3
CASSPTLLGELFF
TGTGCCAGCAGTCCTACGCTCCTCGGGGAGCTGTTTTTT
>TRBJ2-3|TRBD2|.|TRBV5-4
CASSPPVGGGAEDTQYF
TGTGCCAGCAGCCCCCCCGTCGGCGGGGGGGCGGAGGATACGCAGTATTTT
>TRBJ1-6|.|.|TRBV19
CASRVGDSPLHF
TGTGCCAGCAGGGTTGGGGATTCACCCCTCCACTTT
>TRBJ1-6|.|.|TRBV9
CASSPGGVENSPLHF
TGTGCCAGCAGCCCCGGGGGGGTAGAGAATTCACCCCTCCACTTT